The 32 T cell receptor beta chains below were found in one sample sequenced in a study of control samples from healthy donors and cancer patients. The data were produced by immunoSEQ multiplex PCR, yet TCRdb's version contains in-frame clones alone and is incomplete. The table has roughly 100,000 clones, around nine tenths seen once; the top ten hold 3%. The source material was blood. The receptors shown here come from a human donor in good health. The donor label of this sample is uncertain.

This rearrangement joins TRBV12-5 to TRBJ1-1; TRBD1 aligns across 9 bases. The CDR3 spans 14 residues. V gave up 4 bases and J gave up 8 bases; unmatched junction bases: 8. CDR1 LGHNT and CDR2 FRNRAP come from the germline V gene. CDR3 in amino acids: CASGSTPGTGEAFF. The CDR3 DNA reads TGTGCTAGTGGTTCCACCCCCGGGACAGGGGAAGCTTTCTTT.

This clone was seen only once. This chain links TRBV28 with TRBJ2-1; 9 positions match TRBD2. V trimming: 6 bases; J trimming: 7 bases; junction bases outside the gene matches: 10. Per germline, CDR1 MDHEN and CDR2 SYDVKM. This CDR3 is 15 amino acids long. The CDR3: CASSRIAGVGNEQFF. The DNA of the CDR3 is TGTGCCAGCAGCCGTATAGCGGGGGTGGGGAATGAGCAGTTCTTC.

The rearrangement joins TRBV4-1 to TRBJ1-5; tentative D call: TRBD1 (6 bases). Trimming took 2 bases from V and 2 from J, leaving 10 bases between them. CDR3 size: 15 residues. Germline CDR1 is MGHRA and CDR2 is YSYEKL. CDR3 in amino acids: CASSQNPGGNQPQHF. In nucleotides, the CDR3 is TGCGCCAGCAGCCAAAATCCAGGGGGCAATCAGCCCCAGCATTTT.

The chain uses TRBV18 and TRBJ1-1, with TRBD1 matching over 7 bases. V dropped 4 bases and J dropped 1; count of bases not matched to a gene: 0. The germline gives CDR1 KGHSH, CDR2 LQKENI. The CDR3 is 13 residues long. CDR3: CASSRDRNTEAFF. The CDR3, as DNA: TGTGCCAGCTCACGGGACAGGAACACTGAAGCTTTCTTT.

The chain recombines TRBV10-3 with TRBJ2-1, with D hard to call. The germline CDR1 and CDR2 sequences are ENHRY and SYGVKD. Trimming removed 0 bases from V and 8 bases from J, with 8 bases in between. The CDR3 length is 13 residues. The CDR3 DNA reads as TGTGCCATCAGTGAGTCGGTGACATATGAGCAGTTCTTC. It specifies CAISESVTYEQFF.

The chain uses TRBV9 and TRBJ1-1; D gene uncertain. From germline, CDR1 is SGDLS and CDR2 YYNGEE. This CDR3 has 17 residues. Trimming removed 3 bases from V and 0 bases from J, with 18 bases in between. CDR3 DNA sequence: TGTGCCAGCAGCGCCTACCTTGCCGCGGGTATGAACACTGAAGCTTTCTTT. Amino acid sequence: CASSAYLAAGMNTEAFF.

The rearrangement links TRBV18 to TRBJ1-1; D uncertain. The CDR3 extends over 13 amino acids. Germline V gives CDR1 KGHSH, CDR2 LQKENI. Trimming took 4 bases from V and 5 from J, leaving 11 bases between them. The CDR3 region is CASSRREGTEAFF. The CDR3 region has the DNA TGTGCCAGCTCACGGCGAGAGGGAACTGAAGCTTTCTTT.

This sequence joins TRBV27 and TRBJ2-3; D possibly corresponds to TRBD2 (5 bases). Germline V gene data show CDR1 as MNHEY and CDR2 as SMNVEV (reference sequence). V lost 0 bases and J lost 1, with 14 bases in between. The CDR3 covers 17 residues. CDR3 loop: CASSLSGGSVGTDTQYF. The DNA for the CDR3 is TGTGCCAGCAGTTTATCGGGTGGTAGCGTGGGCACAGATACGCAGTATTTT.

CDR3 region: CAWRETGAENQPQHF. CDR3 sequence (DNA): TGTGCCTGGAGGGAGACAGGGGCGGAAAATCAGCCCCAGCATTTT. The rearrangement joins TRBV30 to TRBJ1-5; TRBD1 matches 8 bases. CDR3 length: 15 residues. The V gene end was trimmed by 3 bases and the J gene end by 4 bases; junction bases not matched to a gene: 8. From germline, CDR1 is GTSNPN and CDR2 SVGIG (reference sequence).

About this clone itself: The germline gene is not matched at one end of the junction; a read error may be the cause. The V gene is TRBV19, the J gene TRBJ1-5; a weak D match, TRBD1 (5 bases). Germline lookup yields CDR1 LNHDA and CDR2 SQIVND (reference sequence). This CDR3 is built from 11 residues. The DNA of the CDR3 is TGCCTGGGGGGTAGCAATCAGCCCCAGCATTTT. This gives the protein CLGGSNQPQHF.

The chain has TRBV9 and TRBJ2-2, with D possibly being TRBD1 or TRBD2 (5 bases each). V was trimmed by 4 bases and J by 4 bases, leaving 14 bases between them. The CDR3 runs 15 residues. CDR1 SGDLS and CDR2 YYNGEE come from the germline V gene. The CDR3 sequence: CASSPRDLITGELFF. The CDR3, as DNA: TGTGCCAGCAGCCCCCGGGACCTCATCACCGGGGAGCTGTTTTTT.

The CDR3 sequence: CSAQGRTTEAFF. CDR3 nucleotides: TGCAGCGCTCAGGGTCGTACCACTGAAGCTTTCTTT. The chain links TRBV29-1 to TRBJ1-1; the D gene is possibly TRBD1 (5 bases). In germline, CDR1 is SQVTM, CDR2 ANQGSEA. This CDR3 has 12 amino acids. V was cut by 7 bases and J by 4 bases, with 13 bases left in between.

This clone has only a few counts. The DNA for the CDR3 is TGCGCCAGCAGCCTAGGGACAGGTCTTCGCGAGCAGTACTTC. Protein product: CASSLGTGLREQYF. This rearrangement joins TRBV5-1 to TRBJ2-7; 8 bases map to TRBD1. With V trimmed by 4 bases and J by 6 bases, 9 bases remained unmatched. The CDR3 runs to 14 residues. The germline gives CDR1 SGHRS, CDR2 YFSETQ.

The chain employs TRBV9 and TRBJ2-2; D call uncertain. CDR1 is SGDLS, CDR2 YYNGEE, per germline. The length of the CDR3 is 13 residues. Trimming pared 0 bases from V and 4 bases from J, leaving 4 bases between. CDR3 region: CASSVGGTGELFF. The CDR3 DNA is TGTGCCAGCAGCGTAGGGGGCACCGGGGAGCTGTTTTTT. The full variable domain, in which reference TRBV9 and TRBJ2-2 provide the parts outside the CDR3, is DSGVTQTPKHLITATGQRVTLRCSPRSGDLSVYWYQQSLDQGLQFLIQYYNGEERAKGNILERFSAQQFPDLHSELNLSSLELGDSALYFCASSVGGTGELFFGEGSRLTVL.

The rearrangement joins TRBV18 to TRBJ1-3, with TRBD1 matching 9 bases. The junction had 6 bases not matched to a gene; V was cut back by 2 bases and J by 1 base. The CDR3 runs 17 residues. CDR1 KGHSH and CDR2 LQKENI come from the germline V gene. CDR3 DNA: TGTGCCAGCTCACCAGTTCTACAGGGGGCATCTGGAAACACCATATATTTT. Translation: CASSPVLQGASGNTIYF.

This clone came up once. The genes are TRBV27 and TRBJ2-2, with TRBD1 matching 7 bases. Germline V gives CDR1 MNHEY, CDR2 SMNVEV (reference sequence). The CDR3 is 15 amino acids. The V gene end was trimmed by 1 base and the J gene end by 4 bases; junction bases not matched to a gene: 3. The CDR3 loop reads CASSLLGTVTGELFF. The CDR3 DNA reads TGTGCCAGCAGTTTATTGGGGACAGTCACCGGGGAGCTGTTTTTT.

V and J are TRBV20-1 and TRBJ2-3, with D uncertain. This CDR3 has 13 residues. Trimming took 3 bases from V and 1 from J, leaving 8 bases between them. Per the germline V gene, CDR1 is DFQATT and CDR2 is SNEGSKA (reference sequence). The CDR3 sequence is CSASQRRTDTQYF. CDR3 DNA: TGCAGTGCTAGTCAGAGACGCACAGATACGCAGTATTTT.

The CDR3 nucleotides read TGTGCCAGCAGCTTAGATCAAGGCCGCACGGAGCCCCAGCATTTT. It is translated as CASSLDQGRTEPQHF. The chain couples TRBV7-2 to TRBJ1-5; D remains ambiguous. The CDR3 has 15 residues. The ends were cut back, 1 base at V and 8 bases at J, with 15 bases in the middle. Germline CDR1 reads SGHTA; CDR2 reads FQGNSA. The whole variable domain, remainder taken from reference TRBV7-2 and TRBJ1-5, is GAGVSQSPSNKVTEKGKDVELRCDPISGHTALYWYRQSLGQGLEFLIYFQGNSAPDKSGLPSDRFSAERTGGSVSTLTIQRTQQEDSAVYLCASSLDQGRTEPQHFGDGTRLSIL.

The chain recombines TRBV5-4 with TRBJ1-2; D uncertain. Germline CDR1 is SGHNT and CDR2 is YYREEE (reference sequence). The CDR3 extends over 13 amino acids. Between the trimmed V and J ends, which lost 0 bases and 9 bases, there was a span of 12 bases. The CDR3, as DNA: TGTGCCAGCAGCTTGGCGGTACCCAAAAGCTACACCTTC. Translating gives CASSLAVPKSYTF.

This clone was observed a single time. V gene TRBV4-2 combines with J gene TRBJ2-3; TRBD1 agrees at 11 bases. V shed 2 bases and J 2 bases; nucleotides not matched to a gene: 3. CDR3 length equals 16 residues. Germline assignment: CDR1 LGHNA and CDR2 YNFKEQ. Written as DNA, the CDR3 is TGTGCCAGCAGCCAAAGGGACAGGGGGACCACAGATACGCAGTATTTT. Residues: CASSQRDRGTTDTQYF.

Only one count was recorded for this clone. This chain connects TRBV5-1 to TRBJ1-3, with D maybe TRBD1 (6 bases). Per germline, CDR1 SGHRS and CDR2 YFSETQ. Trimming pared 0 bases from V and 2 bases from J, leaving 9 bases between. The CDR3 is 15 amino acids. In DNA, the CDR3 is TGCGCCAGCAGCTTGGAAGGGGGAGCTGGAAACACCATATATTTT. It yields the protein CASSLEGGAGNTIYF.

The CDR3 coding sequence is TGTGCCAGCAGCGGATGGCCGGCGACTAATGAAAAACTGTTTTTT. The encoded protein is CASSGWPATNEKLFF. The rearrangement uses TRBV25-1 and TRBJ1-4; no firm D call. The CDR3 length is 15 residues. CDR1 is MGHDK, CDR2 SYGVNS, per germline. Trimming cost V 6 bases and J 2 bases, with 13 bases left between them.

This CDR3 reads CASSLSDTEAFF. The CDR3 nucleotides read TGTGCCAGCAGCCTGTCGGACACTGAAGCTTTCTTT. The gene calls are TRBV3-1 (or the pseudogene TRBV3-2) and TRBJ1-1; no clear D. The V gene's germline CDR1 is LGHDT and CDR2 YNNKEL (reference sequence). V dropped 4 bases and J dropped 3 bases, with 6 bases sitting between them. This CDR3 has 12 amino acids.

The rearrangement uses TRBV6-2 or TRBV6-3 and TRBJ2-7; no firm D call. Trimming took off 6 bases at V and 0 bases at J, with 9 bases between the two ends. The CDR3 is made up of 13 amino acids. Germline values: CDR1 MNHEY, CDR2 SVGEGT. The DNA for the CDR3 is TGTGCCAGCAGCCTCGGGCCCTCCTACGAGCAGTACTTC. Its translation: CASSLGPSYEQYF.

This rearrangement joins TRBV19 to TRBJ1-5, with unresolved D. CDR1 and CDR2 from the germline V gene are LNHDA and SQIVND (reference sequence). The CDR3 runs 14 residues. V was trimmed by 8 bases and J by 2 bases, leaving 13 bases between them. In DNA form, the CDR3 reads TGTGCCAGTGGGCCAGGTAAGGGCAATCAGCCCCAGCATTTT. Translated, it gives CASGPGKGNQPQHF.

This clone was counted only a few times. The chain recombines TRBV21-1 with TRBJ2-6; the table's D call, TRBD1, has no DNA check behind it. TRBV21-1 is shown as a pseudogene. This CDR3 is built from 20 residues. The CDR3 spells CASSTPRTQGLRTGANVLTF. Written as DNA, the CDR3 is TGTGCCAGCAGCACCCCACGCACGCAGGGCCTTCGAACTGGGGCCAACGTCCTGACTTTC.

J is TRBJ2-3 and V is TRBV7-9; 11 nucleotides match TRBD2. CDR1 and CDR2 (germline): SEHNR, FQNEAQ (reference sequence). CDR3 size: 18 residues. V trimming: 5 bases; J trimming: 1 base; junction bases outside the gene matches: 11. The CDR3 here is CASSAGASGGPGTDTQYF. In DNA form, the CDR3 reads TGTGCCAGCAGCGCGGGGGCTAGCGGGGGGCCTGGCACAGATACGCAGTATTTT.

This chain uses TRBV20-1 with TRBJ2-3, with TRBD2 matching 11 bases. The CDR3 is made up of 16 amino acids. Germline-derived CDR1 and CDR2 are DFQATT and SNEGSKA (reference sequence). Trimming at V came to 3 bases and at J to 2 bases, leaving 7 bases not matched to a gene. The CDR3 DNA follows: TGCAGTGCTAGTCCGGTAGCGGGGGGGCCCACAGATACGCAGTATTTT. Translation: CSASPVAGGPTDTQYF.

This chain joins TRBV12-3 or TRBV12-4 and TRBJ2-2, with 8 bases aligning to TRBD2. The CDR3 extends over 13 amino acids. With V trimmed by 8 bases and J by 5 bases, 4 bases remained unmatched. The CDR3 sequence: CASSAGGTGELFF. CDR3 DNA: TGTGCCAGCTCGGCGGGGGGAACCGGGGAGCTGTTTTTT.

This sequence joins TRBV13 and TRBJ1-4, with 9 bases identical to TRBD1. The V gene's germline CDR1 is PRHDT and CDR2 FYEKMQ (reference sequence). With 0 bases clipped from V and 6 bases from J, the junction kept 2 bases outside the gene matches. The CDR3 spans 15 residues. The CDR3 spells CASSLGRQGDEKLFF. CDR3 nucleotide sequence: TGTGCCAGCAGCTTAGGGCGACAGGGGGATGAAAAACTGTTTTTT.

In this sample, this clone turned up once. The gene calls are TRBV6-1 and TRBJ1-2; D possibly corresponds to TRBD1 (6 bases). Looked up from germline, CDR1 is MNHNS and CDR2 is SASEGT. The CDR3 loop spans 13 amino acids. V shed 2 bases and J shed 6 bases, with 10 bases lying between them. CDR3 nucleotide sequence: TGTGCCAGCAGTGAACAGGGGATTAATGGCTACACCTTC. This gives the protein CASSEQGINGYTF.

The chain combines TRBV10-3 with TRBJ1-1, with 7 bases fitting TRBD1. Germline CDR1 is ENHRY and CDR2 is SYGVKD. V was clipped by 11 bases and J by 5 bases; unmatched bases: 8. The CDR3 has 12 residues. The CDR3 DNA follows: TGTGCCTCCTCGGACAGGAGTACTGAAGCTTTCTTT. The encoded protein is CASSDRSTEAFF.